The 11 T cell receptor beta chains reported below all come from one sample, sequenced in a study of molecular identifiers for immune sequencing clone quantification. TCRdb analysed the PCR reads with MiXCR anew, one entry per CDR3 protein. The table has 300,000 to 350,000 distinct CDR3 sequences, over 20% seen once; the top ten hold approximately 0.8%. Sample: naive CD8+ T cells from blood, with Jurkat cell RNA spiked in. The subset is: FACS-sorted CD8+CD4-CCR7+CD45RA+ naive T cells. Every receptor here comes from a human donor in good health. Some libraries in this study had Jurkat cell RNA spiked in.

This clonotype has a count of ten or more. J is TRBJ1-1 and V is TRBV19; D ambiguous. Trimming took off 6 bases at V and 4 bases at J, with 12 bases between the two ends. This CDR3 spans 13 amino acids. Germline CDR1 is LNHDA and CDR2 is SQIVND (reference sequence). CDR3 sequence reads: CASSTPGFTEAFF. The CDR3 DNA reads TGTGCCAGTAGCACCCCAGGATTCACTGAAGCTTTCTTT.

Ten or more counts support this clonotype. The gene calls are TRBV19 and TRBJ2-4; unclear D gene. Germline values: CDR1 LNHDA, CDR2 SQIVND (reference sequence). The CDR3 extends over 15 amino acids. The V and J ends lost 1 base and 6 bases respectively, with 13 bases between them. The CDR3: CASSIGGKPGNIQYF. CDR3 nucleotide sequence: TGTGCCAGTAGTATAGGGGGTAAGCCCGGAAACATTCAGTACTTC.

In this sample, this clonotype turned up many times. The chain recombines TRBV19 with TRBJ2-6; no firm D call. The germline CDR1 and CDR2 sequences are LNHDA and SQIVND (reference sequence). V shed 3 bases and J shed 4 bases, with 10 bases lying between them. This CDR3 contains 15 residues. CDR3 in DNA: TGTGCCAGTAGTATGAGCAGTGCCGGGGCCAACGTCCTGACTTTC. This translates into CASSMSSAGANVLTF.

This clonotype was seen at least ten times. V usage is TRBV27 and J usage is TRBJ1-5; 11 nucleotides align to TRBD1. Germline CDR1 is MNHEY and CDR2 is SMNVEV (reference sequence). J gave up 6 bases and V 2 bases, and 3 bases lay outside the gene matches. CDR3 length: 15 residues. CDR3 sequence reads: CASSLGQGAFQPQHF. The CDR3, as DNA: TGTGCCAGCAGTTTAGGACAGGGGGCCTTTCAGCCCCAGCATTTT.

This clonotype came up many times. The chain is built from TRBV24-1 and TRBJ2-2; tentative D call: TRBD2 (5 bases). The length of the CDR3 is 16 residues. The V gene's germline CDR1 is KGHDR and CDR2 SFDVKD. The germline V and J ends were trimmed by 3 bases and 0 bases, with 10 bases remaining between them. CDR3 sequence reads: CATSDPTGSNTGELFF. The CDR3 region has the DNA TGTGCCACCAGTGATCCGACGGGGTCGAACACCGGGGAGCTGTTTTTT.

For this clonotype: This may come from a read error, since a much larger clone is one base off. The chain has TRBV7-8 and TRBJ2-3, with D unclear. This CDR3 comprises 14 residues. Looked up from germline, CDR1 is SGHVS and CDR2 is FQNEAQ. V was cut by 0 bases and J by 4 bases, with 8 bases left in between. CDR3 sequence reads: CASSLAPTADTQYF. CDR3 in DNA: TGTGCCAGCAGCTTAGCTCCTACCGCAGATACGCAGTATTTT. Complete variable domain (other parts from reference TRBV7-8 and TRBJ2-3): GAGVSQSPRYKVAKRGQDVALRCDPISGHVSLFWYQQALGQGPEFLTYFQNEAQLDKSGLPSDRFFAERPEGSVSTLKIQRTQQEDSAVYLCASSLAPTADTQYFGPGTRLTVL.

The rearrangement uses TRBV28 and TRBJ2-6; D might be TRBD2 (6 bases). The germline V gene has CDR1 MDHEN and CDR2 SYDVKM. This CDR3 has 19 amino acids. The V end lost 4 bases, the J end lost 0 bases, and 19 bases lay between the germline ends. CDR3 residues: CASSSYLGTGHSGANVLTF. The CDR3, as DNA: TGTGCCAGCAGTTCATATCTAGGGACTGGGCACTCTGGGGCCAACGTCCTGACTTTC.

This clonotype was detected many times. The V call is TRBV4-3, the J call TRBJ2-4, with D hard to call. The CDR3 contains 14 residues. Germline V CDR1 and CDR2: LGHNA, YSLEER. V was pared by 2 bases and J by 0 bases, with 5 bases between. The CDR3 DNA reads TGCGCCAGCAGCCAACGCGTAGCCAAAAACATTCAGTACTTC. Translation gives CASSQRVAKNIQYF.

This clonotype was seen at least ten times. The V and J genes are TRBV29-1 and TRBJ2-2; D is perhaps TRBD1 (5 bases). Trimming removed 0 bases from V and 5 bases from J, with 13 bases in between. Germline V gives CDR1 SQVTM, CDR2 ANQGSEA. CDR3 length equals 15 residues. The CDR3: CSVEDTVGPTGELFF. The CDR3 region has the DNA TGCAGCGTTGAAGATACGGTGGGGCCTACCGGGGAGCTGTTTTTT.

This clonotype came up once. This sequence may be a read error, since a much larger clone differs from it by one base. The missing conserved phenylalanine or tryptophan at the end of this CDR3 makes a read error likely. The genes are TRBV5-6 and TRBJ2-7; D gene uncertain. This CDR3 has 11 amino acids. Per germline, CDR1 SGHDT and CDR2 YYEEEE. Trimming pared 5 bases from V and 6 bases from J, leaving 9 bases between. CDR3 nucleotide sequence: TGTGCCAGCAGTGATCGGAGCGAGCAGTACTAC. Protein product: CASSDRSEQYY.

The V call is TRBV27, the J call TRBJ2-1, with 7 nucleotides matching TRBD1. Trimming took 6 bases from V and 7 from J; bases not matched to a gene: 9. The CDR3 length is 14 residues. The germline V gene has CDR1 MNHEY and CDR2 SMNVEV (reference sequence). CDR3 nucleotides: TGTGCCAGCAGCCGGGCAGGGGGTGTTAATGAGCAGTTCTTC. Residues: CASSRAGGVNEQFF.